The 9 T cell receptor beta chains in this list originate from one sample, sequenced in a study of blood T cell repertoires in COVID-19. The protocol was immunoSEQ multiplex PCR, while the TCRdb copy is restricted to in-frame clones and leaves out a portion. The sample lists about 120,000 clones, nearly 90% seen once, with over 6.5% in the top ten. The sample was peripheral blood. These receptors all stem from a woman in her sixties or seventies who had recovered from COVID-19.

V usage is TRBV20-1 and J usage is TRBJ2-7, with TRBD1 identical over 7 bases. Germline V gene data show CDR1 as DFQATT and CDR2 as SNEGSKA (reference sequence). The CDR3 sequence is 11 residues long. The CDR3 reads CAWLRGSEQYF. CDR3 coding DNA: TGCGCCTGGCTCAGGGGGTCCGAGCAGTACTTC.

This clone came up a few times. CDR3 sequence: CASSFGTDTEAFF. The CDR3 DNA is TGTGCCAGCAGCTTTGGGACAGACACTGAAGCTTTCTTT. The chain links TRBV9 to TRBJ1-1; 7 nucleotides align to TRBD1. Germline V gene data show CDR1 as SGDLS and CDR2 as YYNGEE. This CDR3 comprises 13 residues. After removal of 4 bases from V and 3 bases from J, the junction contained 3 bases not matched to a gene.

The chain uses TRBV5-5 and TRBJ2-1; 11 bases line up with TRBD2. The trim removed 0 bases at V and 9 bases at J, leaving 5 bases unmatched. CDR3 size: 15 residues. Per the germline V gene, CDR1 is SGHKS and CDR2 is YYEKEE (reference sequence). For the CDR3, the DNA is TGTGCCAGCAGCTTGGAGGTAGCGGGAGGGGGTGAGCAGTTCTTC. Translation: CASSLEVAGGGEQFF.

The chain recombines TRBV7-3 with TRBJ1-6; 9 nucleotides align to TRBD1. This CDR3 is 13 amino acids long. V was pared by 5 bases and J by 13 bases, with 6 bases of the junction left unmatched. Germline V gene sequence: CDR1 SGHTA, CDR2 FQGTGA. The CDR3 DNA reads TGTGCCAGCAGCGAGACAGGGGGAAGGCCCCTCCACTTT. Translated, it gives CASSETGGRPLHF. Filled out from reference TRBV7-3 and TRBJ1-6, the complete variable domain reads GAGVSQTPSNKVTEKGKYVELRCDPISGHTALYWYRQSLGQGPEFLIYFQGTGAADDSGLPNDRFFAVRPEGSVSTLKIQRTERGDSAVYLCASSETGGRPLHFGNGTRLTVT.

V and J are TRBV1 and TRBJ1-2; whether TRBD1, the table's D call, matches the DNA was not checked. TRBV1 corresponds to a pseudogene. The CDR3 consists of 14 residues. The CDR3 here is CTSSQDQGGYGYTF. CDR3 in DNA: TGCACCAGCAGCCAAGATCAGGGGGGTTATGGCTACACCTTC.

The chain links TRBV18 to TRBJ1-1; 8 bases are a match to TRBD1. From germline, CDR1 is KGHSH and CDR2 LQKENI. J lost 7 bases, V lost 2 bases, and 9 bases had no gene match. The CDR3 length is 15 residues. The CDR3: CASSPMAGGYGEAFF. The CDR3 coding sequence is TGTGCCAGCTCACCAATGGCAGGGGGCTATGGTGAAGCTTTCTTT. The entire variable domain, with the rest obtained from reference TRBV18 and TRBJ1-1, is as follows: NAGVMQNPRHLVRRRGQEARLRCSPMKGHSHVYWYRQLPEEGLKFMVYLQKENIIDESGMPKERFSAEFPKEGPSILRIQQVVRGDSAAYFCASSPMAGGYGEAFFGQGTRLTVV.

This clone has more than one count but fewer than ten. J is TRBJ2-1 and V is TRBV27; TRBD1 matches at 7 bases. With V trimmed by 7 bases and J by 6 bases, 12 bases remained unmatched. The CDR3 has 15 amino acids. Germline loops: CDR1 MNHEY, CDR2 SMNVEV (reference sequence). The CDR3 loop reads CASTPRRAGGNEQFF. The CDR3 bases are TGTGCCAGCACACCCCGCCGGGCAGGGGGCAATGAGCAGTTCTTC.

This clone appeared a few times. As DNA, the CDR3 is TGTGCCAGCAGAGAGGGAGGGGGGATTCTGGGCTACACCTTC. Its protein is CASREGGGILGYTF. V usage is TRBV2 and J usage is TRBJ1-2; D perhaps matches TRBD1 (6 bases). Per the germline V gene, CDR1 is SNHLY and CDR2 is FYNNEI. The CDR3 consists of 14 residues. V lost 6 bases to trimming and J lost 8 bases, with 19 bases between them.

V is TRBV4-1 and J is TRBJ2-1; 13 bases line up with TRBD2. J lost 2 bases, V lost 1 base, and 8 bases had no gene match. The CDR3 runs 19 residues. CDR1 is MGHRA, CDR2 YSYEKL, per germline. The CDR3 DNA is TGCGCCAGCAGCCAAGTAGGACTAGCGGGAGCGAGGGCCTACAATGAGCAGTTCTTC. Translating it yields CASSQVGLAGARAYNEQFF.